The following is a T cell receptor (beta chain) sequence with its context. Measured with immunoSEQ multiplex PCR; TCRdb has only the in-frame clones, and not every one. The sample records about 77,000 clones, approximately 90% being singletons. The data originate from a study of graft-versus-host responses after intestinal transplantation. This CDR3 region has 13 residues. This TCR came from a human patient who received an intestinal transplant, so some T cells may come from the graft donor. This chain connects TRBV21-1 to TRBJ1-3. TRBV21-1 is termed a pseudogene. The sequencing used PBMCs, collected 98 days after intestinal transplantation. For the CDR3, the DNA is TGTGCCAGCAGAAAGAGCGGGGGAAACACCATATATTTT. Amino acids: CASRKSGGNTIYF.